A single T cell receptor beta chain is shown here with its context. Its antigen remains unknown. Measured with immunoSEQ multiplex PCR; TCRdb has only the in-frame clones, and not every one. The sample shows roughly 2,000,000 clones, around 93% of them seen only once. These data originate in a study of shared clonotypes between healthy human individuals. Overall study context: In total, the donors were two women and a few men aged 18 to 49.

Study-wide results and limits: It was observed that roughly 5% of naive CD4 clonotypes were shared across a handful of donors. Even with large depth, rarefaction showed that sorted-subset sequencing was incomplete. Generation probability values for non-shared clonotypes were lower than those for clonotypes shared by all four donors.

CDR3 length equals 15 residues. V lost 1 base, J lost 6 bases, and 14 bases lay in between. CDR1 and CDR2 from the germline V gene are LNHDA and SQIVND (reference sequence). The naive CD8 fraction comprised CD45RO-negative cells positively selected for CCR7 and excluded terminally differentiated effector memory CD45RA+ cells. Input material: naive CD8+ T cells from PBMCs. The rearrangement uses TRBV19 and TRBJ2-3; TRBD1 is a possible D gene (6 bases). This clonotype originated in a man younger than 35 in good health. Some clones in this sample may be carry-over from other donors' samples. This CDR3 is CASSIGQVQIDTQYF. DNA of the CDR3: TGTGCCAGTAGTATAGGACAGGTCCAGATTGATACGCAGTATTTT.